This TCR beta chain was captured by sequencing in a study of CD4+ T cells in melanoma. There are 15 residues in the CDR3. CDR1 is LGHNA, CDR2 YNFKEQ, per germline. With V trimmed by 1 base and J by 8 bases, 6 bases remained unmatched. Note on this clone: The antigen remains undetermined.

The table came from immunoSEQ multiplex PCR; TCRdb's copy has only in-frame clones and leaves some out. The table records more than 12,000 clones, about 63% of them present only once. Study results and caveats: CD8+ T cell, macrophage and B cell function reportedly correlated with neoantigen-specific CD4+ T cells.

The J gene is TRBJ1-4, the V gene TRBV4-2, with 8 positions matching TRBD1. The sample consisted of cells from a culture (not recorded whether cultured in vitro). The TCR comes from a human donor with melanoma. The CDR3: CASSQGPTGDEKLFF. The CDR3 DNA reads TGTGCCAGCAGCCAAGGCCCGACAGGGGACGAAAAACTGTTTTTT.